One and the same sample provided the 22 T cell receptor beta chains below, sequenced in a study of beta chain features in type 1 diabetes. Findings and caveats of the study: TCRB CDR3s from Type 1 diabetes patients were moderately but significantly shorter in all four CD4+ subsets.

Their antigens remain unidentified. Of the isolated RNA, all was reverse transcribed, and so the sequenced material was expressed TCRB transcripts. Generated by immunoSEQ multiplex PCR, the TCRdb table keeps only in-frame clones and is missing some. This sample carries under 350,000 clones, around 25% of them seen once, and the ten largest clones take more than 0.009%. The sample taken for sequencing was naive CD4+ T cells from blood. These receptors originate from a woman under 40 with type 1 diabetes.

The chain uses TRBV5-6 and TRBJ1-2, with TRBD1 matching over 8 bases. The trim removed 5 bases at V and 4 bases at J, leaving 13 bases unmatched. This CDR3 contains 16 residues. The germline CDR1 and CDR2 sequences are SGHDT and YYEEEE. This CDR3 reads CASRPEPGTGIYGYTF. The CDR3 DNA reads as TGTGCCAGCAGGCCCGAACCCGGGACAGGAATCTATGGCTACACCTTC.

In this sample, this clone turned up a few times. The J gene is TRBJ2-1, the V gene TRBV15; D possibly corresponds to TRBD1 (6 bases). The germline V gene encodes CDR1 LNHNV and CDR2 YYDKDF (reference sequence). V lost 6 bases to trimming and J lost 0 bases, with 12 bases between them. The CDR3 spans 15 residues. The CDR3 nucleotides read TGTGCCACCAGGCTACCGGGACACTCCTACAATGAGCAGTTCTTC. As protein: CATRLPGHSYNEQFF.

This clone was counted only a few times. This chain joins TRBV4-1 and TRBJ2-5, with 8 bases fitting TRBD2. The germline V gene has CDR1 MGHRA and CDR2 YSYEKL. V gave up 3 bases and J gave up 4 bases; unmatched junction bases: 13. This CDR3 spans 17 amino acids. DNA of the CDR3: TGCGCCAGCAGCCAGGGGGAGAATAGCGGGGCCCCAGAGACCCAGTACTTC. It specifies CASSQGENSGAPETQYF.

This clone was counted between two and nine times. The CDR3 DNA is TGCGCCAGCAGCATGACAGGGTGGGGAACAACTAATGAAAAACTGTTTTTT. Protein: CASSMTGWGTTNEKLFF. The chain is built from TRBV5-1 and TRBJ1-4, with 7 bases lining up with TRBD1. This CDR3 has 17 residues. V trimming: 4 bases; J trimming: 0 bases; junction bases outside the gene matches: 9. The V gene's germline CDR1 is SGHRS and CDR2 YFSETQ. The whole variable domain, remainder taken from reference TRBV5-1 and TRBJ1-4, is KAGVTQTPRYLIKTRGQQVTLSCSPISGHRSVSWYQQTPGQGLQFLFEYFSETQRNKGNFPGRFSGRQFSNSRSEMNVSTLELGDSALYLCASSMTGWGTTNEKLFFGSGTQLSVL.

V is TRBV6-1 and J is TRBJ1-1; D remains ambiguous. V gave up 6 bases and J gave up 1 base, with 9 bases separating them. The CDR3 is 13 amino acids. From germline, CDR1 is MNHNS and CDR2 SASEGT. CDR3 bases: TGTGCCAGCAGCGAAAGAGCGAACACTGAAGCTTTCTTT. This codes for CASSERANTEAFF.

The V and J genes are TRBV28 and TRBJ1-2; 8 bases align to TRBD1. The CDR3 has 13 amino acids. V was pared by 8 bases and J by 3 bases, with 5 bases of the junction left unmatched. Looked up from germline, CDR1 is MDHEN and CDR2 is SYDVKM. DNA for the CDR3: TGTGCCAGCTGGTCGGGACAGGACTATGGCTACACCTTC. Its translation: CASWSGQDYGYTF.

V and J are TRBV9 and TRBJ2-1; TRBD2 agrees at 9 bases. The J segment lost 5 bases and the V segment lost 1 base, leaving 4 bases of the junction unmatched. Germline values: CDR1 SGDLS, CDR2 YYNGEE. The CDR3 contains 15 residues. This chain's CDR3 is CASSVTAGGNNEQFF. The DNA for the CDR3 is TGTGCCAGCAGCGTAACAGCGGGAGGTAACAATGAGCAGTTCTTC.

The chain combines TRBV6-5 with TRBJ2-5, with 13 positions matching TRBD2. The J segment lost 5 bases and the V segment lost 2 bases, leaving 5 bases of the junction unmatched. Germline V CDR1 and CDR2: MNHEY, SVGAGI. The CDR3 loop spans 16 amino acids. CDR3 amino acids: CASSYLLAGGLETQYF. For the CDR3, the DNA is TGTGCCAGCAGTTACCTACTAGCGGGAGGGCTTGAGACCCAGTACTTC.

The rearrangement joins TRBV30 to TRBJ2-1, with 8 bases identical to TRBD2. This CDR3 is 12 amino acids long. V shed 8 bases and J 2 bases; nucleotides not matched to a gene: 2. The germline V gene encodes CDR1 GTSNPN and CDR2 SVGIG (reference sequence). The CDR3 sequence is CAGSGTYNEQFF. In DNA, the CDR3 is TGTGCCGGTAGCGGGACCTACAATGAGCAGTTCTTC.

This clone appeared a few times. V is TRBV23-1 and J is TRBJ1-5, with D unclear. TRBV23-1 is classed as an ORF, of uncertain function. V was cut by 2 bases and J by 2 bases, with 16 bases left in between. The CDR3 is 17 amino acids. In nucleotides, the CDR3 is TGCGCCAGCAGTCAAAGTAAGGAACAGTATGGCAATCAGCCCCAGCATTTT. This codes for CASSQSKEQYGNQPQHF.

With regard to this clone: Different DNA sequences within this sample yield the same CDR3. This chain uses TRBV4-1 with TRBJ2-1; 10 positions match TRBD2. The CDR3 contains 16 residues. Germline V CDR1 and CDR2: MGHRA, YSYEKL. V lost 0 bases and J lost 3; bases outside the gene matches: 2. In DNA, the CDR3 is TGCGCCAGCAGCCAAGATTCTAGCGGGGGCTACAATGAGCAGTTCTTC. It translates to CASSQDSSGGYNEQFF.

Here the CDR3 DNA reads TGTGCCAGCGGGGCCTCTGGGGCCAACGTCCTGACTTTC. Amino acids: CASGASGANVLTF. The chain links TRBV6-5 to TRBJ2-6, with D tentatively TRBD1 (5 bases). Germline CDR1 MNHEY, CDR2 SVGAGI. V lost 8 bases, J lost 0 bases, and 5 bases lay in between. CDR3 length equals 13 residues.

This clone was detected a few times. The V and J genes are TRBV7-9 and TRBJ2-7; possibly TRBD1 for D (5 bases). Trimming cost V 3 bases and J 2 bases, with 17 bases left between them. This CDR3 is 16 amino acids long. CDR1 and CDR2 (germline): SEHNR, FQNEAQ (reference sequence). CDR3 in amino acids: CASSFTPPGSAYEQYF. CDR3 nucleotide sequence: TGTGCCAGCAGCTTCACCCCGCCAGGGTCTGCCTACGAGCAGTACTTC.

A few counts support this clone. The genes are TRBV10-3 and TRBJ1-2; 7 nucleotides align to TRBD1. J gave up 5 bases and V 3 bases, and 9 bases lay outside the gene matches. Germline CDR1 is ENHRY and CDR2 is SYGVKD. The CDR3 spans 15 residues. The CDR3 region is CAISEYGDRLYGYTF. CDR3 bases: TGTGCCATCAGTGAATACGGGGACAGACTATATGGCTACACCTTC.

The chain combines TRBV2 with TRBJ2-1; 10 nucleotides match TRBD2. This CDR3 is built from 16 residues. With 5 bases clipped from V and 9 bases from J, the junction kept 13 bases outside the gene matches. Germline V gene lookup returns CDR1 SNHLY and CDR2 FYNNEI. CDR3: CASSQRPSGRVGEQFF. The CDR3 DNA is TGTGCCAGCAGTCAGCGACCGAGCGGGAGGGTTGGTGAGCAGTTCTTC.

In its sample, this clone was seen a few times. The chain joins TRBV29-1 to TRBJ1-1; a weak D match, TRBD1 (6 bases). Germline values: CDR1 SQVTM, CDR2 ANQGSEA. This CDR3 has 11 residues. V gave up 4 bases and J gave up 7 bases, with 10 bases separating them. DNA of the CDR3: TGCAGCGTTGGGGGGGGACATGAAGCTTTCTTT. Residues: CSVGGGHEAFF.

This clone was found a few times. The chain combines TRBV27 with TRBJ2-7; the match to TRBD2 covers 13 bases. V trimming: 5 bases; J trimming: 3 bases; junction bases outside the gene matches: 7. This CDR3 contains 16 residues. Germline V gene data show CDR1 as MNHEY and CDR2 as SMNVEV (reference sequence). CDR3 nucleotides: TGTGCCAGCAGTCCACAGACTAGCGGGAGGTTCTACGAGCAGTACTTC. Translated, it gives CASSPQTSGRFYEQYF.

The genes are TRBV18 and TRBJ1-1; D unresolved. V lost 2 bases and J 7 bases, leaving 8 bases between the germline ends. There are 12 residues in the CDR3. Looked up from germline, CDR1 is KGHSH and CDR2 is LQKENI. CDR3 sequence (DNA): TGTGCCAGCTCACCATTCGGTGGTGAAGCTTTCTTT. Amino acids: CASSPFGGEAFF.

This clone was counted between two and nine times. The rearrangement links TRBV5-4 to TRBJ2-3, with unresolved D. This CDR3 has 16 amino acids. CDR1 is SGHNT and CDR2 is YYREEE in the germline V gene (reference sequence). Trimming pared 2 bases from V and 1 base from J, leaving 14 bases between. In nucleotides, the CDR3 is TGTGCCAGCAGCTTTCGTCGCGCTGTCGGCACAGATACGCAGTATTTT. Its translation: CASSFRRAVGTDTQYF.

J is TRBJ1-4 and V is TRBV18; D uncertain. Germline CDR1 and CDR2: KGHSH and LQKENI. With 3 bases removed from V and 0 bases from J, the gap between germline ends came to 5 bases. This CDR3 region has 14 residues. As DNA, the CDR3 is TGTGCCAGCTCACCCCTTGCAACTAATGAAAAACTGTTTTTT. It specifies CASSPLATNEKLFF.

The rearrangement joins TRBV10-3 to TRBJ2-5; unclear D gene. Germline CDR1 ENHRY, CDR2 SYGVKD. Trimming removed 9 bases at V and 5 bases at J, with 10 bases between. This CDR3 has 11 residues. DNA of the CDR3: TGTGCCATAAGTTTCGGGGAGACCCAGTACTTC. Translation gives CAISFGETQYF.

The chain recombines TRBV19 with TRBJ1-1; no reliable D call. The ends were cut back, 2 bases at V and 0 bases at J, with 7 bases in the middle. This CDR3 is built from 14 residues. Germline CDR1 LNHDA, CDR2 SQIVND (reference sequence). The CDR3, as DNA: TGTGCCAGTAGTATACGGGAGATGAACACTGAAGCTTTCTTT. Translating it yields CASSIREMNTEAFF.